Listed here are 28 T cell receptor beta chains from one sample, sequenced in a study of blood T cells in healthy people across ages. Using a J-beta primer mix together with a sample-barcoded 5' primer, a second PCR was run for roughly 6 to 11 cycles. TCRdb redid the calling of the 5' RACE reads with MiXCR, one entry per CDR3 protein. The sample has about 1.6 million distinct CDR3 sequences; roughly a third are singletons. The specimen was blood. These receptors were obtained from a woman between 25 and 40 years old in good health.

This sequence joins TRBV14 and TRBJ1-1; D is undetermined. Germline V gene lookup returns CDR1 SGHDN and CDR2 FVKESK. The V end was cut by 4 bases, the J end by 0 bases, with 12 bases between. The CDR3 covers 15 residues. CDR3 protein: CASSPEEVMNTEAFF. CDR3 nucleotides: TGTGCCAGCAGCCCCGAGGAAGTAATGAACACTGAAGCTTTCTTT.

The CDR3 sequence is CASSQVWSGVGKLFF. CDR3 in DNA: TGCGCCAGCAGCCAAGTTTGGTCAGGGGTCGGAAAACTGTTTTTT. The chain employs TRBV4-1 and TRBJ1-4; D may be TRBD1 (6 bases). This CDR3 is 15 amino acids long. V shed 1 base and J shed 10 bases, with 16 bases lying between them. Looked up from germline, CDR1 is MGHRA and CDR2 is YSYEKL.

To note about this clonotype: Germline and junction disagree at one end, which may indicate a read error. V is TRBV2 and J is TRBJ2-3; the D is unclear. The CDR3 runs 11 residues. CDR1 and CDR2 (germline): SNHLY, FYNNEI. Here the CDR3 DNA reads TGTGCCAGCTACACCGCAGATATGCAGTATTTT. This translates into CASYTADMQYF.

The V and J genes are TRBV18 and TRBJ1-2; 8 bases align to TRBD1. The CDR3 covers 14 residues. The germline V gene encodes CDR1 KGHSH and CDR2 LQKENI. V lost 3 bases, J lost 5 bases, and 5 bases stayed unmatched. The CDR3 nucleotides read TGTGCCAGCTCACCTTCGGACAGGGCATATGGCTACACCTTC. Translated, it gives CASSPSDRAYGYTF. Variable domain in full (rest from reference TRBV18 and TRBJ1-2): NAGVMQNPRHLVRRRGQEARLRCSPMKGHSHVYWYRQLPEEGLKFMVYLQKENIIDESGMPKERFSAEFPKEGPSILRIQQVVRGDSAAYFCASSPSDRAYGYTFGSGTRLTVV.

The chain combines TRBV4-1 with TRBJ1-6, with D unclear. V gave up 6 bases and J gave up 12 bases, with 12 bases separating them. In germline, CDR1 is MGHRA, CDR2 YSYEKL. This CDR3 has 12 residues. CDR3 loop: CASSAGSKPLHF. For the CDR3, the DNA is TGCGCCAGCAGTGCGGGGTCTAAACCCCTCCACTTT.

The chain couples TRBV3-1 to TRBJ2-3, with 9 bases that match TRBD2. The germline V gene encodes CDR1 LGHDT and CDR2 YNNKEL (reference sequence). The CDR3 loop spans 14 amino acids. The ends lost 4 bases at V and 6 bases at J; junction bases unmatched: 5. The CDR3 DNA follows: TGTGCCAGCAGCCGGGGACTAGCAGCCGATACGCAGTATTTT. This codes for CASSRGLAADTQYF.

A single count supports this clonotype. A single base separates this from a much larger clone, so it may be a read error. The chain links TRBV6-2 or TRBV6-3 to TRBJ2-1, with no clear D. The V and J ends lost 8 bases and 5 bases respectively, with 13 bases between them. The CDR3 spans 13 residues. Germline CDR1 MNHEY, CDR2 SVGEGT. CDR3 region: CASGSRGNNEQFF. The CDR3 nucleotides read TGTGCCAGCGGTTCAAGAGGAAACAATGAGCAGTTCTTC.

This chain connects TRBV20-1 to TRBJ1-2; no definite D call. The V gene's germline CDR1 is DFQATT and CDR2 SNEGSKA (reference sequence). The CDR3 loop spans 14 amino acids. Trimming took 6 bases from V and 2 from J, leaving 16 bases between them. The CDR3 DNA reads as TGCAGTGCACGTTTCGGGCCCACAAACTATGGCTACACCTTC. This codes for CSARFGPTNYGYTF.

This chain links TRBV6-5 with TRBJ1-1; D is unclear. Germline V CDR1 and CDR2: MNHEY, SVGAGI. Trimming took 0 bases from V and 0 from J, leaving 11 bases between them. The CDR3 sequence is 16 residues long. The CDR3 reads CASSYSWSTMNTEAFF. CDR3 sequence (DNA): TGTGCCAGCAGTTACTCGTGGTCGACTATGAACACTGAAGCTTTCTTT.

This rearrangement joins TRBV28 to TRBJ2-5; 7 positions agree with TRBD1. Germline V gene lookup returns CDR1 MDHEN and CDR2 SYDVKM. V was clipped by 5 bases and J by 4 bases; unmatched bases: 7. The CDR3 contains 14 residues. CDR3 sequence: CASSQGTALETQYF. Written as DNA, the CDR3 is TGTGCCAGCAGTCAAGGGACAGCCCTAGAGACCCAGTACTTC.

The CDR3 bases are TGCAGTGCTTATACCGGGTCCGATGGCTACACCTTC. Translated, it gives CSAYTGSDGYTF. The chain joins TRBV20-1 to TRBJ1-2; D is undetermined. The CDR3 has 12 residues. The V and J ends lost 5 bases and 6 bases respectively, with 13 bases between them. Germline CDR1 reads DFQATT; CDR2 reads SNEGSKA (reference sequence).

The V gene is TRBV2, the J gene TRBJ2-1; no reliable D call. Germline CDR1 is SNHLY and CDR2 is FYNNEI. Trimming cost V 3 bases and J 2 bases, with 8 bases left between them. The CDR3 runs to 14 residues. CDR3 sequence reads: CASSEVWAYNEQFF. CDR3 coding DNA: TGTGCCAGCAGTGAGGTGTGGGCCTACAATGAGCAGTTCTTC. Full variable domain (remainder filled in from reference TRBV2 and TRBJ2-1): EPEVTQTPSHQVTQMGQEVILRCVPISNHLYFYWYRQILGQKVEFLVSFYNNEISEKSEIFDDQFSVERPDGSNFTLKIRSTKLEDSAMYFCASSEVWAYNEQFFGPGTRLTVL.

CDR3 in amino acids: CANTGGNSSGYTF. The CDR3 nucleotides are TGTGCCAACACAGGGGGCAATTCATCCGGCTACACCTTC. The genes are TRBV7-9 and TRBJ1-2, with TRBD1 identical over 9 bases. Germline V gives CDR1 SEHNR, CDR2 FQNEAQ (reference sequence). The CDR3 totals 13 residues. Trimming at V came to 10 bases and at J to 8 bases, leaving 11 bases not matched to a gene.

With respect to this clonotype: At one end the junction does not follow the germline gene, possibly because of a read error. The chain employs TRBV12-3 or TRBV12-4 and TRBJ2-4; TRBD2 matches at 8 bases. The tail of the sequence fits TRBJ2-7 better, so the J call may be wrong. The CDR3 extends over 15 amino acids. The CDR3: CASSLKAGVMYEQYF. CDR3 DNA sequence: TGTGCCAGTAGTTTAAAAGCGGGGGTGATGTACGAGCAGTACTTC.

This sequence joins TRBV5-8 and TRBJ2-4; D remains ambiguous. There are 14 residues in the CDR3. The V end lost 9 bases, the J end lost 8 bases, and 21 bases lay between the germline ends. Germline CDR1 is SGHTS and CDR2 is YDEGEE. CDR3 coding DNA: TGTGCCACTCCGGGCCGGGCCGACGAGGACATTCAGTACTTC. This codes for CATPGRADEDIQYF.

This chain uses TRBV15 with TRBJ2-1, with 11 bases matching TRBD1. Germline trimming cut 11 bases from V and 4 bases from J; bases unmatched to any gene: 10. This CDR3 is built from 15 residues. The germline V gene has CDR1 LNHNV and CDR2 YYDKDF (reference sequence). CDR3 DNA: TGTGCCCCGCCCTCTGGACAGGGGGCATACAATGAGCAGTTCTTC. This encodes CAPPSGQGAYNEQFF. The full variable domain, completed using reference TRBV15 and TRBJ2-1, is DAMVIQNPRYQVTQFGKPVTLSCSQTLNHNVMYWYQQKSSQAPKLLFHYYDKDFNNEADTPDNFQSRRPNTSFCFLDIRSPGLGDTAMYLCAPPSGQGAYNEQFFGPGTRLTVL.

Worth noting for this clonotype: Relative to the germline gene, one junction end is altered; a read error may explain this. This sequence joins TRBV27 and TRBJ2-6; 7 positions match TRBD2. The V gene's germline CDR1 is MNHEY and CDR2 SMNVEV (reference sequence). This CDR3 comprises 19 residues. The CDR3 loop reads CVSRLFGRGSSSGANVLTF. The CDR3 coding sequence is TGTGTCAGCAGGTTATTTGGGAGGGGCAGTAGCTCTGGGGCCAACGTCCTGACTTTC.

CDR3 region: CSARDRNSGANVLTF. Written as DNA, the CDR3 is TGCAGTGCTAGAGACAGAAACTCTGGGGCCAACGTCCTGACTTTC. The rearrangement uses TRBV20-1 and TRBJ2-6; D is ambiguous. This CDR3 has 15 amino acids. V lost 0 bases to trimming and J lost 0 bases, with 6 bases between them. Germline values: CDR1 DFQATT, CDR2 SNEGSKA (reference sequence).

The V gene is TRBV4-2, the J gene TRBJ1-1; TRBD1 matches 7 bases. With 2 bases clipped from V and 8 bases from J, the junction kept 8 bases outside the gene matches. CDR1 is LGHNA, CDR2 YNFKEQ, per germline. The CDR3 has 14 residues. CDR3 coding DNA: TGTGCCAGCAGCCAAACTATAGACAGGGAAGAAGCTTTCTTT. It translates to CASSQTIDREEAFF.

The chain recombines TRBV7-9 with TRBJ1-2; TRBD1 matches 7 bases. J gave up 0 bases and V 2 bases, and 9 bases lay outside the gene matches. The V gene's germline CDR1 is SEHNR and CDR2 FQNEAQ (reference sequence). CDR3 length equals 17 residues. This chain's CDR3 is CASSLTQTGKANYGYTF. CDR3 nucleotide sequence: TGTGCCAGCAGCTTAACCCAGACAGGGAAAGCTAACTATGGCTACACCTTC.

This chain joins TRBV20-1 and TRBJ2-7; 8 bases line up with TRBD1. Unmatched junction bases numbered 10, after V lost 5 bases and J lost 4 bases. The CDR3 sequence is 14 residues long. From germline, CDR1 is DFQATT and CDR2 SNEGSKA (reference sequence). The CDR3 spells CSAAETGEGYEQYF. CDR3 nucleotide sequence: TGCAGTGCTGCGGAGACAGGGGAAGGTTACGAGCAGTACTTC.

This clonotype was counted between two and nine times. This chain links TRBV3-1 with TRBJ2-7, with TRBD1 as a possible D gene (7 bases). The CDR3 runs 15 residues. V shed 4 bases and J shed 2 bases, with 15 bases lying between them. Germline assignment: CDR1 LGHDT and CDR2 YNNKEL (reference sequence). The CDR3 bases are TGTGCCAGCAGCCTCCGGCAGGGGGGACCCTACGAGCAGTACTTC. This gives the protein CASSLRQGGPYEQYF.

This clonotype has a handful of counts. The chain uses TRBV7-9 and TRBJ2-1; D possibly corresponds to TRBD2 (6 bases). The germline V gene has CDR1 SEHNR and CDR2 FQNEAQ (reference sequence). V was clipped by 6 bases and J by 1 base, with 16 bases between them. The CDR3 has 16 amino acids. CDR3 amino acids: CASSDGPGGSYNEQFF. The CDR3 bases are TGTGCCAGCAGTGACGGGCCCGGGGGATCCTACAATGAGCAGTTCTTC.

This clonotype was seen only a few times. The chain couples TRBV7-2 to TRBJ2-3; 14 bases are shared with TRBD2. The CDR3 sequence is 19 residues long. The germline V gene encodes CDR1 SGHTA and CDR2 FQGNSA. The V segment lost 5 bases and the J segment 2 bases; nucleotides outside the gene matches: 12. CDR3 protein: CASSHQTSGRVTYTDTQYF. The CDR3 DNA is TGTGCCAGCAGCCACCAGACTAGCGGGAGGGTCACCTACACAGATACGCAGTATTTT.

J is TRBJ2-7 and V is TRBV28; D might be TRBD1 (6 bases). The germline V gene encodes CDR1 MDHEN and CDR2 SYDVKM. Trimming pared 7 bases from V and 3 bases from J, leaving 16 bases between. CDR3 length: 14 residues. For the CDR3, the DNA is TGTGCCAGCACCTGGGTGGGCAGGGGCTACGAGCAGTACTTC. Translated, it gives CASTWVGRGYEQYF.

The sample holds a few counts of this clonotype. The chain has TRBV28 and TRBJ2-1; TRBD1 aligns across 7 bases. The junction had 8 bases not matched to a gene; V was cut back by 5 bases and J by 7 bases. The CDR3 loop spans 14 amino acids. Germline CDR1 MDHEN, CDR2 SYDVKM. CDR3 DNA: TGTGCCAGCAGTAAGCGGACAGGTAGAAATGAGCAGTTCTTC. Protein sequence: CASSKRTGRNEQFF.

This clonotype was picked up a small number of times. The chain joins TRBV7-8 to TRBJ2-1; 14 bases are a match to TRBD2. In germline, CDR1 is SGHVS, CDR2 FQNEAQ. With V trimmed by 1 base and J by 7 bases, 15 bases remained unmatched. The CDR3 runs to 20 residues. The CDR3 is CASSLEGYTGTSGSSNEQFF. CDR3 sequence (DNA): TGTGCCAGCAGCTTAGAGGGTTACACCGGGACTAGCGGGAGCTCTAATGAGCAGTTCTTC.

In its sample, this clonotype was seen once. The chain joins TRBV3-1 to TRBJ2-2; TRBD1 matches at 7 bases. The V gene end was trimmed by 4 bases and the J gene end by 1 base; junction bases not matched to a gene: 6. This CDR3 is built from 16 residues. Germline V CDR1 and CDR2: LGHDT, YNNKEL (reference sequence). The CDR3 region is CASSRMGTENTGELFF. The CDR3 region has the DNA TGTGCCAGCAGCCGTATGGGGACAGAGAACACCGGGGAGCTGTTTTTT.